The following is a T cell receptor beta chain sequence with its context. These data belong to a study of early T cells in non-severe SARS-CoV-2 infection. As part of library construction, unique molecular identifiers were attached to individual cDNA molecules. TCRdb ran MiXCR on the 5' RACE reads and lists one entry per CDR3 protein. This repertoire shows about 25,000 distinct CDR3 sequences, around 5% found once; its top ten account for about 6.9%. The source material was whole blood. The TCR sequence derives from an adult who was a healthcare worker with PCR-confirmed SARS-CoV-2 infection or an uninfected control (not recorded which).

The CDR3 loop reads CASSLNWESGANVLTF. The CDR3, as DNA: TGCGCCAGCAGCCTCAATTGGGAGTCCGGGGCCAACGTCCTGACTTTC. The rearrangement links TRBV4-1 to TRBJ2-6; D perhaps matches TRBD2 (5 bases). The CDR3 is made up of 16 amino acids. V gave up 4 bases and J gave up 4 bases, with 14 bases separating them. Per the germline V gene, CDR1 is MGHRA and CDR2 is YSYEKL.